This T cell receptor (beta chain) was recovered during a study of T cell responses to AZD1222 COVID-19 vaccine. Study summary: Investigators merged groups given second doses at roughly 4 or roughly 12 weeks. Study results and caveats: Reportedly, nearly half of unique spike TCRs recognized epitopes outside B.1.351/B.1.1.7 mutations. White British ancestry dominated among donors, who included more females, and clonal diversity was possibly underestimated. Spike-wide vaccine-associated CD4 TCRs dominated at 160-218 and 743-854.

Some clones are missing from TCRdb's copy, which holds only in-frame ones; the method was immunoSEQ multiplex PCR. The sample includes some 110,000 clones, around 92% seen only once; the top ten take more than 4%. The germline CDR1 and CDR2 sequences are SGHTA and FQGNSA. J was trimmed by 3 bases and V by 1 base; bases with no gene match: 5. This CDR3 is 16 amino acids long. As regards this clone: What it binds is unknown.

The chain couples TRBV7-2 to TRBJ2-3; 9 positions agree with TRBD2. This clonotype was obtained from an adult in good health. The sample was peripheral blood, taken on day 0 of AZD1222 vaccination. The DNA of the CDR3 is TGTGCCAGCAGCTTAGTGCGGGGGGGTATGACAGATACGCAGTATTTT. It yields the protein CASSLVRGGMTDTQYF.